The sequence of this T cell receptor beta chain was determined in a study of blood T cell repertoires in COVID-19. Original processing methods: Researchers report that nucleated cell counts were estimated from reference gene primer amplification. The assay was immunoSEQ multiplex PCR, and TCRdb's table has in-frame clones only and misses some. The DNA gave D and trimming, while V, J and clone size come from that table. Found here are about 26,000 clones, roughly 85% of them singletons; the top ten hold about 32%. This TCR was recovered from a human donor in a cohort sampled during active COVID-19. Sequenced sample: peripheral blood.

The CDR3 DNA follows: TGTGCCAGCAGCAAAACTGGGGGCCTCGGGATTATTAGGAGGTCTCGAGGCTACACCTTC. This sequence encodes CASSKTGGLGIIRRSRGYTF. This chain joins TRBV21-1 and TRBJ1-2; the DNA was not compared with TRBD1, the D call given in the table. TRBV21-1 has pseudogene status. The CDR3 sequence is 20 residues long.